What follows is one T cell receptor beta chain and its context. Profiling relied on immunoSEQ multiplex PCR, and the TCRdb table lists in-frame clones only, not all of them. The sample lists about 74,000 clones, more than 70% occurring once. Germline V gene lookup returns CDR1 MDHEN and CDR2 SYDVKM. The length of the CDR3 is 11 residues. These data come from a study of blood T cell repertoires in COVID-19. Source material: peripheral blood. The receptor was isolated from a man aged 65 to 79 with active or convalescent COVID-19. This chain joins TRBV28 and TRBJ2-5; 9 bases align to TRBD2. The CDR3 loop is CARTSGLPFYF. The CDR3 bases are TGTGCTAGAACTAGCGGGCTCCCTTTTTACTTC.